These 9 T cell receptor beta chains share one sample of origin, sequenced in a study of cytomegalovirus exposure and HLA in healthy donors. PCR employed 60 Vbeta and 13 Jbeta primers. Data came from immunoSEQ multiplex PCR; TCRdb stores just in-frame clones and leaves some out. The table records tens of thousands of clones, 82% of them present only once. Sequenced: PBMCs. Source of these receptors: a middle-aged man in good health and CMV-seronegative.

This chain joins TRBV6-1 and TRBJ2-2; 7 bases fit TRBD2. J was trimmed by 0 bases and V by 3 bases; bases with no gene match: 7. Per germline, CDR1 MNHNS and CDR2 SASEGT. The CDR3 totals 17 residues. The CDR3 DNA reads TGTGCCAGCAGTGAGAGCATGCTAGCGGCGAACACCGGGGAGCTGTTTTTT. Amino acids: CASSESMLAANTGELFF.

The rearrangement links TRBV21-1 to TRBJ2-7; the tabulated D call, TRBD2, remains unverified against the DNA. TRBV21-1 constitutes a pseudogene. This CDR3 is built from 16 residues. CDR3 residues: CASSNTRWRAADEQYF. The CDR3 DNA follows: TGTGCCAGCAGCAACACCCGGTGGAGGGCCGCCGACGAGCAGTACTTC.

V is TRBV27 and J is TRBJ2-1, with D uncertain. Germline CDR1 reads MNHEY; CDR2 reads SMNVEV (reference sequence). V was cut by 0 bases and J by 4 bases, with 7 bases left in between. This CDR3 region has 14 residues. The CDR3 DNA sequence: TGTGCCAGCAGTTTATCACCCGGGTACAATGAGCAGTTCTTC. Its protein is CASSLSPGYNEQFF.

V gene TRBV6-4 combines with J gene TRBJ2-1, with TRBD1 matching over 8 bases. V lost 5 bases to trimming and J lost 5 bases; unmatched junction nucleotides: 5. The CDR3 covers 14 residues. Germline V gene lookup returns CDR1 MRHNA and CDR2 SNTAGT. The DNA for the CDR3 is TGTGCCAGCAGTAGGACAGGGTTTAACAATGAGCAGTTCTTC. Protein sequence: CASSRTGFNNEQFF.

This clone occurred a few times. J is TRBJ2-3 and V is TRBV29-1; D may be TRBD1 (5 bases). CDR1 SQVTM and CDR2 ANQGSEA come from the germline V gene. The CDR3 loop spans 13 amino acids. The V end was cut by 4 bases, the J end by 0 bases, with 8 bases between. Here the CDR3 DNA reads TGCAGCGTTGGGACATCTAGCACAGATACGCAGTATTTT. Protein: CSVGTSSTDTQYF.

This chain joins TRBV7-9 and TRBJ1-1; the D is unclear. This CDR3 spans 15 amino acids. Between the trimmed V and J ends, which lost 4 bases and 2 bases, there was a span of 14 bases. Germline V gives CDR1 SEHNR, CDR2 FQNEAQ (reference sequence). Here the CDR3 DNA reads TGTGCCAGCAGCTCTCCCAGCGGGATTAACACTGAAGCTTTCTTT. Protein: CASSSPSGINTEAFF.

As regards this clone: Other DNA variants within this sample encode the same CDR3. V and J are TRBV30 and TRBJ1-2; possibly TRBD1 for D (6 bases). CDR1 and CDR2 (germline): GTSNPN, SVGIG (reference sequence). Between the trimmed V and J ends, which lost 0 bases and 5 bases, there was a span of 31 bases. The CDR3 contains 20 residues. Here the CDR3 reads CAWSVRIISRDTKPRYGYTF. The DNA for the CDR3 is TGTGCCTGGAGTGTAAGGATTATCAGTCGGGACACCAAGCCTCGGTATGGCTACACCTTC.

V and J are TRBV7-9 and TRBJ2-7, with 9 bases aligning to TRBD1. The germline V gene has CDR1 SEHNR and CDR2 FQNEAQ (reference sequence). J gave up 3 bases and V 5 bases, and 8 bases lay outside the gene matches. The CDR3 runs to 15 residues. The CDR3 DNA reads as TGTGCCAGCAGCAGGGGGACAGGGAAAGGCTACGAGCAGTACTTC. Protein: CASSRGTGKGYEQYF.

The CDR3 DNA sequence: TGTGCCAGCAGCGTTTATAGCACACAAGCCGGGGCCAACGTCCTGACTTTC. This codes for CASSVYSTQAGANVLTF. The J gene is TRBJ2-6, the V gene TRBV9, with D unclear. Trimming shortened V by 2 bases and J by 4 bases, and 16 bases separated the two germline ends. Germline CDR1 SGDLS, CDR2 YYNGEE. This CDR3 has 17 amino acids. Variable domain in full (rest from reference TRBV9 and TRBJ2-6): DSGVTQTPKHLITATGQRVTLRCSPRSGDLSVYWYQQSLDQGLQFLIQYYNGEERAKGNILERFSAQQFPDLHSELNLSSLELGDSALYFCASSVYSTQAGANVLTFGAGSRLTVL.